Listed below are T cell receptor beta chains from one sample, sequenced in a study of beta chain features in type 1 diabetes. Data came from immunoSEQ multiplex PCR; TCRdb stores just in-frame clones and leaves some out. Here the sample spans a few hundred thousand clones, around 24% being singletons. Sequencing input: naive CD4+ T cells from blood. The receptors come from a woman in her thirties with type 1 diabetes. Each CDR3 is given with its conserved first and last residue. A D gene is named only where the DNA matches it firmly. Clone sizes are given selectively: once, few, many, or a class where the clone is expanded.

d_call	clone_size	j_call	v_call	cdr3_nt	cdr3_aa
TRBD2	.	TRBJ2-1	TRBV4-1	TGCGCCAGCAGCCAAGGGAGCGGGGGGGACAATGAGCAGTTCTTC	CASSQGSGGDNEQFF
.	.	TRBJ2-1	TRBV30	TGTGCCATAGAACGGTACAATGAGCAGTTCTTC	CAIERYNEQFF
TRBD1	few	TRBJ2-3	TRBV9	TGTGCCAGCAGCCCTCGGACAGGCCCAGATACGCAGTATTTT	CASSPRTGPDTQYF
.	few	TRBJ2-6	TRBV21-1	TGTGCCAGCACAATTTCCGGGACAGGGATCTCTGGGGCCAACGTCCTGACTTTC	CASTISGTGISGANVLTF
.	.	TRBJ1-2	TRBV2	TGTGCCAGCAGCAGTGGAGGAGGGGTCTATGGCTACACCTTC	CASSSGGGVYGYTF
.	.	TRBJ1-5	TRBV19	TGTGCCAGCGGGACTGGTAATCCGCCCCAGCATTTT	CASGTGNPPQHF
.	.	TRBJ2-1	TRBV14	TGTGCCAGCAGCCAGGCAGGAAACTACAATGAGCAGTTCTTC	CASSQAGNYNEQFF
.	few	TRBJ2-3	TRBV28	TGTGCCAGCAGCCTGACAGCGCTCGGCACAGATACGCAGTATTTT	CASSLTALGTDTQYF
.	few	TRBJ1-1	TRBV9	TGTGCCAGCAGCGACGCAGGGTATACTGAAGCTTTCTTT	CASSDAGYTEAFF
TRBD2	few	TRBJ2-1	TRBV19	TGTGCCAGTAGTATCTCGACTAGCGGGAGTAGTGACAATGAGCAGTTCTTC	CASSISTSGSSDNEQFF
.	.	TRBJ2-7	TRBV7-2	TGTGCCAGCAGCTTAGTTTACTCGGGAGCCCACGAGCAGTACTTC	CASSLVYSGAHEQYF
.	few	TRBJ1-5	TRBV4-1	TGCGCCAGCAGCCAAGGTAGGATTGGAATGCGGAATCAGCCCCAGCATTTT	CASSQGRIGMRNQPQHF
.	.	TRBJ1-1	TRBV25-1	TGTGCCAGCAGTGAACAGACAGGAGTGAACACTGAAGCTTTCTTT	CASSEQTGVNTEAFF
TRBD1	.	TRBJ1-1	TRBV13	TGTGCCAGCAGCGTCAGGGGGCGCGGCACTGAAGCTTTCTTT	CASSVRGRGTEAFF
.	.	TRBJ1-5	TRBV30	TGTGCCTGGAGTGGGGCGCCGTGGCATCAGCCCCAGCATTTT	CAWSGAPWHQPQHF
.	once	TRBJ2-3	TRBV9	TGTGCCAGCAGCACAATCACAGATACGCAGTATTTT	CASSTITDTQYF
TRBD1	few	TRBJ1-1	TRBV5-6	TGTGCCAGCAGCAAGGGACAGCCGAACACTGAAGCTTTCTTT	CASSKGQPNTEAFF
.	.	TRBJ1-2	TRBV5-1	TGCGCCAGCAGCAACCAGCGAACTAGGGACTATGGCTACACCTTC	CASSNQRTRDYGYTF
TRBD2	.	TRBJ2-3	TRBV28	TGTGCCAGCATGGTCAGCGGGAGGGTAGCAGATACGCAGTATTTT	CASMVSGRVADTQYF
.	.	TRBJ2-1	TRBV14	TGTGCCAGCAGCCAAGAGGAGGGGATTGAGCAGTTCTTC	CASSQEEGIEQFF
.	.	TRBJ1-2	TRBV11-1	TGTGCCAGCAGCTTGGCGGTCGGTAGGGGTGGCTACACCTTC	CASSLAVGRGGYTF
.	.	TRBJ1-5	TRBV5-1	TGCGCCAGCAGCTCCGGAACAGGTGGTCAGCCCCAGCATTTT	CASSSGTGGQPQHF
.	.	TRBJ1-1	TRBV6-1	TGTGCCAGCTCGGTACGGGACACTGAAGCTTTCTTT	CASSVRDTEAFF
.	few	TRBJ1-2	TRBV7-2	TGTGCCAGCAGCTTATCAGGGTTAGCTAACTATGGCTACACCTTC	CASSLSGLANYGYTF
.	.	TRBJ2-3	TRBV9	TGTGCCAGCACCAAATCGTCGAGGGCAGATACGCAGTATTTT	CASTKSSRADTQYF
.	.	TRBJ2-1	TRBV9	TGTGCCAGCAGCAACCGGACTACGGCCTACAATGAGCAGTTCTTC	CASSNRTTAYNEQFF
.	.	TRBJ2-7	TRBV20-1	TGCAGTGCTACTGGACAGACAGGTTTC	CSATGQTGF
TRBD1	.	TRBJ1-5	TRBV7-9	TGTGCCAGCAGCTTAGGGACAGGGGGCGGGCAGCCCCAGCATTTT	CASSLGTGGGQPQHF